The 15 T cell receptor beta chains below come from one sample, sequenced in a study of blood T cells in healthy people across ages. Through a sample-barcoded 5' primer and a J-beta primer mix, a second PCR was run for about 6 to 12 cycles. One entry per CDR3 protein results from TCRdb running MiXCR on the 5' RACE reads. In the table there are 870,000 or so distinct CDR3 sequences, about 28% of which are singletons. Source material: blood. These receptors were obtained from a woman of 80 years or more in good health.

V usage is TRBV3-1 and J usage is TRBJ1-2, with 7 bases identical to TRBD1. Germline trimming cut 6 bases from V and 7 bases from J; bases unmatched to any gene: 11. Germline CDR1 and CDR2: LGHDT and YNNKEL (reference sequence). The CDR3 has 14 amino acids. The CDR3 nucleotides are TGTGCCAGCAGAAGAATGGGGGGACAGACTGGCTACACCTTC. Its protein is CASRRMGGQTGYTF.

The rearrangement joins TRBV7-2 to TRBJ1-1, with TRBD1 as a possible D gene (5 bases). Germline V gene sequence: CDR1 SGHTA, CDR2 FQGNSA. This CDR3 is built from 15 residues. Between the trimmed V and J ends, which lost 8 bases and 5 bases, there was a span of 21 bases. CDR3 residues: CASSSSRGGVTEAFF. The DNA for the CDR3 is TGTGCCAGCTCTTCCTCCCGGGGGGGGGTAACTGAAGCTTTCTTT.

The table lists this clonotype with a count of one. The genes are TRBV2 and TRBJ1-1; tentatively, D is TRBD1 (6 bases). The germline V gene encodes CDR1 SNHLY and CDR2 FYNNEI. Trimming removed 2 bases from V and 0 bases from J, with 16 bases in between. CDR3 length equals 17 residues. The chain's CDR3 is CASSETGGPLMNTEAFF. CDR3 bases: TGTGCCAGCAGTGAAACGGGGGGCCCGCTTATGAACACTGAAGCTTTCTTT.

This clonotype was seen only a few times. The genes are TRBV11-2 and TRBJ2-7, with D possibly being TRBD1 (6 bases). V shed 5 bases and J shed 6 bases, with 17 bases lying between them. CDR1 is SGHAT and CDR2 is FQNNGV in the germline V gene. This CDR3 comprises 14 residues. CDR3 amino acids: CASSAIQGVLEQYF. For the CDR3, the DNA is TGTGCCAGCAGCGCGATACAGGGTGTTCTCGAGCAGTACTTC.

V and J are TRBV3-1 and TRBJ1-1; D unresolved. The CDR3 has 15 residues. With 1 base removed from V and 5 bases from J, the gap between germline ends came to 14 bases. The germline CDR1 and CDR2 sequences are LGHDT and YNNKEL (reference sequence). CDR3 nucleotides: TGTGCCAGCAGCCAAGTCAACCTGGGGAGGACTGAAGCTTTCTTT. This translates into CASSQVNLGRTEAFF.

This clonotype was counted a few times. A much larger clonotype is one base distant, so this may be a read error. The genes are TRBV29-1 and TRBJ2-7; the D call may be TRBD1 or TRBD2 (5 bases each). Per the germline V gene, CDR1 is SQVTM and CDR2 is ANQGSEA. This CDR3 has 14 amino acids. The V and J ends lost 0 bases and 7 bases respectively, with 16 bases between them. The CDR3 protein is CSVEDPRAWGEQYF. The DNA for the CDR3 is TGCAGCGTTGAAGATCCCAGGGCTTGGGGGGAGCAGTACTTC.

The chain is built from TRBV6-5 and TRBJ1-1, with 10 nucleotides matching TRBD1. The germline CDR1 and CDR2 sequences are MNHEY and SVGAGI. Trimming took 4 bases from V and 5 from J; bases not matched to a gene: 7. The CDR3 totals 15 residues. The CDR3 loop is CASSSGTGVRTEAFF. Here the CDR3 DNA reads TGTGCCAGCAGTTCAGGGACAGGGGTAAGGACTGAAGCTTTCTTT.

The sample holds many counts of this clonotype. The J gene is TRBJ2-1, the V gene TRBV20-1, with TRBD2 matching over 12 bases. Germline CDR1 and CDR2: DFQATT and SNEGSKA (reference sequence). The CDR3 is 16 amino acids. The J segment lost 0 bases and the V segment lost 6 bases, leaving 6 bases of the junction unmatched. CDR3 sequence: CSAPGLAGNSYNEQFF. The DNA for the CDR3 is TGCAGTGCCCCGGGACTAGCGGGCAACTCCTACAATGAGCAGTTCTTC.

This clonotype has a count of ten or more. CDR3 sequence reads: CASKREETQYF. DNA for the CDR3: TGCGCCAGCAAGAGAGAAGAGACCCAGTACTTC. The chain has TRBV5-1 and TRBJ2-5; D is unresolved. With 6 bases removed from V and 3 bases from J, the gap between germline ends came to 6 bases. The CDR3 covers 11 residues. The germline V gene has CDR1 SGHRS and CDR2 YFSETQ.

Concerning this clonotype itself: One end of the junction fails to match germline, which may point to a read error. This chain connects TRBV5-5 to TRBJ2-5; the D is unclear. CDR1 is SGHKS and CDR2 is YYEKEE in the germline V gene (reference sequence). The CDR3 length is 11 residues. CDR3 nucleotide sequence: TGTACCAGCAGCCCCCAAGGGACCCAGTACTTC. The encoded protein is CTSSPQGTQYF.

This clonotype was detected many times. This chain uses TRBV24-1 with TRBJ2-1; 16 nucleotides match TRBD2. Germline CDR1 and CDR2: KGHDR and SFDVKD. Germline trimming cut 7 bases from V and 9 bases from J; bases unmatched to any gene: 8. CDR3 length: 16 amino acids. The CDR3 DNA is TGTGCCACCAGCAAGGGACTAGCGGGGGGGCAGAGTGAGCAGTTCTTC. It specifies CATSKGLAGGQSEQFF.

In this sample, this clonotype turned up many times. The rearrangement uses TRBV7-2 and TRBJ2-5; D is perhaps TRBD2 (5 bases). Germline lookup yields CDR1 SGHTA and CDR2 FQGNSA. The CDR3 length is 14 residues. Trimming pared 0 bases from V and 5 bases from J, leaving 10 bases between. CDR3 protein: CASSLATRGETQYF. As DNA, the CDR3 is TGTGCCAGCAGCTTAGCAACCCGAGGGGAGACCCAGTACTTC.

Regarding this clonotype: Possible read error: a much larger clone is one base away. The chain employs TRBV29-1 and TRBJ2-1; 9 nucleotides align to TRBD1. Trimming removed 3 bases from V and 10 bases from J; junction bases left unmatched: 10. CDR3 length: 14 residues. Germline CDR1 reads SQVTM; CDR2 reads ANQGSEA. CDR3 nucleotide sequence: TGCAGCGTTGAGCCGGGACAGGGACCCTACGAGCAGTTCTTC. This translates into CSVEPGQGPYEQFF.

The chain carries TRBV13 and TRBJ2-5, with 13 nucleotides matching TRBD2. Germline V CDR1 and CDR2: PRHDT, FYEKMQ (reference sequence). After removal of 5 bases from V and 2 bases from J, the junction contained 5 bases not matched to a gene. This CDR3 is 16 amino acids long. This chain's CDR3 is CASSPQLAGGQETQYF. CDR3 coding DNA: TGTGCCAGCAGCCCCCAACTAGCGGGGGGGCAAGAGACCCAGTACTTC.

This clonotype has a count of ten or more. The rearrangement joins TRBV7-9 to TRBJ2-1, with TRBD1 matching over 8 bases. V shed 0 bases and J 10 bases; nucleotides not matched to a gene: 5. This CDR3 is built from 14 residues. Germline loops: CDR1 SEHNR, CDR2 FQNEAQ (reference sequence). The CDR3: CASSLAQGAREQFF. In DNA form, the CDR3 reads TGTGCCAGCAGCTTAGCCCAGGGGGCGCGGGAGCAGTTCTTC.